The clone carrying this T cell receptor (beta chain) was seen once. Germline V gene sequence: CDR1 LNHDA, CDR2 SQIVND (reference sequence). The length of the CDR3 is 14 residues. V was clipped by 6 bases and J by 0 bases, with 10 bases between them. This sample was included in a study of blood T cell repertoires in COVID-19. Study at large: Samples taken during acute and convalescent COVID-19 were collected in the United States, Italy and Spain.

The repertoire was sequenced with immunoSEQ multiplex PCR; TCRdb's copy has only in-frame clones and lacks some. Among roughly 150,000 clones listed, more than 75% were seen once. The sequencing sample was made of peripheral blood. This chain uses TRBV19 with TRBJ2-3; D might be TRBD1 (5 bases). The sequence derives from a man younger than 35 with acute or convalescent COVID-19. CDR3 residues: CASRRQPSTDTQYF. CDR3 DNA: TGTGCCAGTAGACGACAGCCTAGCACAGATACGCAGTATTTT.